These 14 T cell receptor beta chains share one sample of origin, sequenced in a study of cytomegalovirus exposure and HLA in healthy donors. A multiplex PCR was run with 60 Vbeta primers and 13 Jbeta primers. The repertoire was sequenced with immunoSEQ multiplex PCR; TCRdb's copy has only in-frame clones and lacks some. The sample includes around 59,000 clones, roughly 80% of them seen just once. Sequencing used PBMCs. The receptors here all came from a middle-aged woman in good health and CMV-seronegative.

V is TRBV6-5 and J is TRBJ2-7, with 9 nucleotides matching TRBD1. Germline values: CDR1 MNHEY, CDR2 SVGAGI. Unmatched junction bases numbered 12, after V lost 6 bases and J lost 6 bases. This CDR3 is built from 15 residues. In DNA form, the CDR3 reads TGTGCCAGCAGCCCGGGGGGACAGGGATACTCCGAGCAGTACTTC. It specifies CASSPGGQGYSEQYF.

The V and J genes are TRBV10-3 and TRBJ2-4; possible D gene TRBD1, 6 bases. V shed 0 bases and J shed 4 bases, with 13 bases lying between them. The V gene's germline CDR1 is ENHRY and CDR2 SYGVKD. This CDR3 region has 16 residues. CDR3 sequence: CAISESGTSLKNIQYF. In nucleotides, the CDR3 is TGTGCCATCAGTGAGTCCGGGACAAGCCTAAAAAACATTCAGTACTTC.

CDR3 nucleotide sequence: TGTGCCAGCAGCTTAACCCCGCGGGAGGGCAATGAGCAGTTCTTC. This translates into CASSLTPREGNEQFF. The rearrangement uses TRBV7-3 and TRBJ2-1; the match to TRBD2 covers 9 bases. The germline gives CDR1 SGHTA, CDR2 FQGTGA. Losses at the gene ends were 0 bases for V and 6 bases for J; bases not matched to a gene: 3. CDR3 length: 15 amino acids.

The genes are TRBV9 and TRBJ2-1; 7 nucleotides match TRBD1. This CDR3 region has 15 residues. V lost 0 bases and J lost 2; bases outside the gene matches: 2. Germline CDR1 SGDLS, CDR2 YYNGEE. CDR3 sequence reads: CASSVEGQAYNEQFF. For the CDR3, the DNA is TGTGCCAGCAGCGTAGAAGGACAGGCCTACAATGAGCAGTTCTTC.

This chain uses TRBV7-9 with TRBJ2-5; TRBD2 matches 12 bases. V shed 2 bases and J 4 bases; nucleotides not matched to a gene: 11. This CDR3 region has 18 residues. CDR1 is SEHNR, CDR2 FQNEAQ, per germline (reference sequence). The CDR3 bases are TGTGCCAGCAGCTTACCACTGCGACTAGCGGGAGCTCGAGAGACCCAGTACTTC. Protein product: CASSLPLRLAGARETQYF.

The V and J genes are TRBV11-2 and TRBJ2-7; D not certain. CDR3 length: 18 residues. The germline V gene encodes CDR1 SGHAT and CDR2 FQNNGV. Between the trimmed V and J ends, which lost 0 bases and 0 bases, there was a span of 18 bases. CDR3 in amino acids: CASSLEAASYTPSYEQYF. The CDR3 DNA sequence: TGTGCCAGCAGCTTAGAGGCGGCTTCCTATACGCCCTCCTACGAGCAGTACTTC.

V and J are TRBV28 and TRBJ2-5; possibly TRBD2 for D (6 bases). The germline V and J ends were trimmed by 6 bases and 2 bases, with 10 bases remaining between them. CDR1 is MDHEN and CDR2 is SYDVKM in the germline V gene. This CDR3 region has 13 residues. The CDR3 DNA is TGTGCCAGCAGCCTCGGGGGTCAAGAGACCCAGTACTTC. Its translation: CASSLGGQETQYF.

The chain uses TRBV2 and TRBJ2-5, with 8 positions matching TRBD2. Germline V lookup: CDR1 SNHLY, CDR2 FYNNEI. CDR3 size: 15 residues. The trim removed 1 base at V and 5 bases at J, leaving 6 bases unmatched. The CDR3 nucleotides read TGTGCCAGCAGTGAAGGGACACGCGGGGGGGAGACCCAGTACTTC. Its translation is CASSEGTRGGETQYF.

This clone was observed a single time. The same CDR3 can be traced to other DNA sequences in this sample. This chain links TRBV18 with TRBJ1-5; D call uncertain. Germline CDR1 KGHSH, CDR2 LQKENI. V was clipped by 3 bases and J by 5 bases, with 8 bases between them. The CDR3 sequence is 13 residues long. The CDR3 loop is CASSPGRDQPQHF. The CDR3 DNA is TGTGCCAGCTCACCTGGCCGGGATCAGCCCCAGCATTTT.

This clone was detected only a few times. The chain carries TRBV5-1 and TRBJ2-5, with 11 bases fitting TRBD1. The CDR3 spans 14 residues. Germline values: CDR1 SGHRS, CDR2 YFSETQ. The ends lost 5 bases at V and 4 bases at J; junction bases unmatched: 4. The DNA for the CDR3 is TGCGCCAGCAGTCCTGGACAGGGGGCAGAGACCCAGTACTTC. Translating gives CASSPGQGAETQYF.

Comment on this clone: Since the CDR3 does not end with the conserved phenylalanine or tryptophan, this likely comes from a read error. Because the CDR3's place on the DNA is in doubt, the DNA is left out and the CDR3 is given as listed by TCRdb. The rearrangement links TRBV28 to TRBJ2-7; the table gives TRBD2 as D, unverified against the DNA. From germline, CDR1 is MDHEN and CDR2 SYDVKM. Ends included, the CDR3 has 11 residues. CDR3 region: CASSSNGRTPL.

J is TRBJ1-5 and V is TRBV2, with 8 bases fitting TRBD1. The germline CDR1 and CDR2 sequences are SNHLY and FYNNEI. V lost 5 bases and J lost 0; bases outside the gene matches: 6. The CDR3 has 16 residues. CDR3 in DNA: TGTGCCAGCAGTTCAGGGACAGGCAATAGCAATCAGCCCCAGCATTTT. Protein product: CASSSGTGNSNQPQHF.

The gene calls are TRBV2 and TRBJ2-5; a possible D gene is TRBD1 (5 bases). The CDR3 sequence is 13 residues long. The V end was cut by 6 bases, the J end by 1 base, with 9 bases between. Germline V gene sequence: CDR1 SNHLY, CDR2 FYNNEI. The CDR3 loop is CASRLQVQETQYF. DNA for the CDR3: TGTGCCAGCAGGCTACAGGTCCAAGAGACCCAGTACTTC. The full variable domain, in which reference TRBV2 and TRBJ2-5 provide the parts outside the CDR3, is EPEVTQTPSHQVTQMGQEVILRCVPISNHLYFYWYRQILGQKVEFLVSFYNNEISEKSEIFDDQFSVERPDGSNFTLKIRSTKLEDSAMYFCASRLQVQETQYFGPGTRLLVL.

Remarks on this clone: Additional DNA sequences in this sample encode the identical CDR3. The chain has TRBV28 and TRBJ2-7, with a possible D match to TRBD2 (5 bases). With 5 bases removed from V and 3 bases from J, the gap between germline ends came to 17 bases. This CDR3 comprises 15 residues. Germline V gives CDR1 MDHEN, CDR2 SYDVKM. CDR3 bases: TGTGCCAGCAGTCCTTGGGTTGTGGAGGACTACGAGCAGTACTTC. It codes for CASSPWVVEDYEQYF.